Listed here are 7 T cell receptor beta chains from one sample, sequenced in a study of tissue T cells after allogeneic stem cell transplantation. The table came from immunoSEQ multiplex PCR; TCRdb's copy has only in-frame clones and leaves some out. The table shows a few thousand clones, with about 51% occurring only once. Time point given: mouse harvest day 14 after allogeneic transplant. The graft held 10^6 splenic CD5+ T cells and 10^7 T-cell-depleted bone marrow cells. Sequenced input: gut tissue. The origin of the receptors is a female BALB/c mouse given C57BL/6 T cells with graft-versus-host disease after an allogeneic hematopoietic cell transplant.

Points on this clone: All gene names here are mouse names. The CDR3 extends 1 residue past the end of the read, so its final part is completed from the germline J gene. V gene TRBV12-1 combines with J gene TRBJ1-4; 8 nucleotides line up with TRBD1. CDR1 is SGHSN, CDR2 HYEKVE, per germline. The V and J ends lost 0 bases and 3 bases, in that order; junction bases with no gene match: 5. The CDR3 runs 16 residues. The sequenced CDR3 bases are TGTGCCAGCTCTCTCTTCAGGGGGCGGGCCAACGAAAGATTATTT. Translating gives CASSLFRGRANERLF. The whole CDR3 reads CASSLFRGRANERLFF.

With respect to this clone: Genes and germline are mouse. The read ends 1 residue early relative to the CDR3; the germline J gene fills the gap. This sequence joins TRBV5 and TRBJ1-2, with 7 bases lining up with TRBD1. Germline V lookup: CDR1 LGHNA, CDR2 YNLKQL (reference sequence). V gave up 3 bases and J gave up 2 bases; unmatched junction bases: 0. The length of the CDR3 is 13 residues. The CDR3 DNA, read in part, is TGTGCCAGCAGCCAGACAGGGAACTCCGACTACACC. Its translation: CASSQTGNSDYT. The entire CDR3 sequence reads CASSQTGNSDYTF.

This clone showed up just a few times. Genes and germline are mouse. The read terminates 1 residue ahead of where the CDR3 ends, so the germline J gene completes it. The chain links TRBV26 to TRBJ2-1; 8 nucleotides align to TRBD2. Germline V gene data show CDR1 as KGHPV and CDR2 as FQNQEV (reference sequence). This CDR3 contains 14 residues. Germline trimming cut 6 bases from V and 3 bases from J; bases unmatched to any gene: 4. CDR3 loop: CASSSDWVYAEQFF. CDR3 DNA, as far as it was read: TGTGCCAGCAGCTCGGACTGGGTCTATGCTGAGCAGTTC.

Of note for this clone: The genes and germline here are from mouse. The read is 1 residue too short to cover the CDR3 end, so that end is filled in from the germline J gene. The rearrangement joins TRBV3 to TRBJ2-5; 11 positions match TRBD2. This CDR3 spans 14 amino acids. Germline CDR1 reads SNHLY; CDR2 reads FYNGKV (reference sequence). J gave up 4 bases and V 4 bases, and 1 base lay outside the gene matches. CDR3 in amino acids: CASSSTGGEDTQYF. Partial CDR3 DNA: TGTGCCAGCAGCTCGACTGGGGGGGAAGACACCCAGTAC.

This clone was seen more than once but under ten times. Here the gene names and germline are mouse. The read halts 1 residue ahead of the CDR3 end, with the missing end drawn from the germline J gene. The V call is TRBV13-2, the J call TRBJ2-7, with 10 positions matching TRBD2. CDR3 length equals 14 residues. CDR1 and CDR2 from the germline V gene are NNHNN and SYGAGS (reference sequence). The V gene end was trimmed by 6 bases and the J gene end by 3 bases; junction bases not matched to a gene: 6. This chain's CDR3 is CASVGTGALYEQYF. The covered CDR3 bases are TGTGCCAGCGTGGGGACTGGGGCTCTCTATGAACAGTAC.

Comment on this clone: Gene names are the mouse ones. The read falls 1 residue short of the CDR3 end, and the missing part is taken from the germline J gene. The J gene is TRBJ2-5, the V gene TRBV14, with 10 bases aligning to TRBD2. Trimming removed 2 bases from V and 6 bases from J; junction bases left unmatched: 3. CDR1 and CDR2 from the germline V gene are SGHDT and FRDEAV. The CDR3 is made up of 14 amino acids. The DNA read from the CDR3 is TGTGCCAGCAGTTTGACTGGGGGGACCGACACCCAGTAC. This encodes CASSLTGGTDTQY. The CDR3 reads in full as CASSLTGGTDTQYF.

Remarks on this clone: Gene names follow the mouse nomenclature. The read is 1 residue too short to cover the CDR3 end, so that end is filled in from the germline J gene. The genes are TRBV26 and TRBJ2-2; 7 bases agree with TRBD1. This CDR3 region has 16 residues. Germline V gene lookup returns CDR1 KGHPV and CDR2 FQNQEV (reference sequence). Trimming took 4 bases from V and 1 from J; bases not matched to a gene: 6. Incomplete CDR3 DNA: TGTGCCAGCAGTCCGACGGGGACAGTAAACACCGGGCAGCTCTAC. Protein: CASSPTGTVNTGQLY. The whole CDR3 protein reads CASSPTGTVNTGQLYF.